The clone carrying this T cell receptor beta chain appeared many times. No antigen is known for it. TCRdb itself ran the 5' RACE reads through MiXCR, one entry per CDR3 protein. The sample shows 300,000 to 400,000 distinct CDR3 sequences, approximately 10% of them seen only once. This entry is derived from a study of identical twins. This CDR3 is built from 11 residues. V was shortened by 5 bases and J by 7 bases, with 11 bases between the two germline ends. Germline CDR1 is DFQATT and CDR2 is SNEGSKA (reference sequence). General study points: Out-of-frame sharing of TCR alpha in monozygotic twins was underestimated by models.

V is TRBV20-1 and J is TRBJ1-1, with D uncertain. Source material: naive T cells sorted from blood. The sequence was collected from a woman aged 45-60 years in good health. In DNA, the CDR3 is TGCAGTGCTTTGTCCTGGGGTGAAGCTTTCTTT. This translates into CSALSWGEAFF.